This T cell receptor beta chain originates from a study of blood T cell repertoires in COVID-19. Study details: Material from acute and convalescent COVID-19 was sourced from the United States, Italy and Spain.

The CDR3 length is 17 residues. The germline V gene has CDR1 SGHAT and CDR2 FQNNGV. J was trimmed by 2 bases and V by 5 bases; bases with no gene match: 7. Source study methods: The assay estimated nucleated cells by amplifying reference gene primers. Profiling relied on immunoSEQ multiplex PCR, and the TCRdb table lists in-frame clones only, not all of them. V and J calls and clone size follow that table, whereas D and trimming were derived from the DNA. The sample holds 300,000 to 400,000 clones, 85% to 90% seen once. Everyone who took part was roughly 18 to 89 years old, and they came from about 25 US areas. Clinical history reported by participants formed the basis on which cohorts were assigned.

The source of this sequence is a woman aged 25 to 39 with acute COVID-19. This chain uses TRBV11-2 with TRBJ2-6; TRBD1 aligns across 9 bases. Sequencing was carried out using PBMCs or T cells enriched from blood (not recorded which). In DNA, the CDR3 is TGTGCCAGCAGCGGGCGGGGACAGGGAGCTGGGGCCAACGTCCTGACTTTC. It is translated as CASSGRGQGAGANVLTF.